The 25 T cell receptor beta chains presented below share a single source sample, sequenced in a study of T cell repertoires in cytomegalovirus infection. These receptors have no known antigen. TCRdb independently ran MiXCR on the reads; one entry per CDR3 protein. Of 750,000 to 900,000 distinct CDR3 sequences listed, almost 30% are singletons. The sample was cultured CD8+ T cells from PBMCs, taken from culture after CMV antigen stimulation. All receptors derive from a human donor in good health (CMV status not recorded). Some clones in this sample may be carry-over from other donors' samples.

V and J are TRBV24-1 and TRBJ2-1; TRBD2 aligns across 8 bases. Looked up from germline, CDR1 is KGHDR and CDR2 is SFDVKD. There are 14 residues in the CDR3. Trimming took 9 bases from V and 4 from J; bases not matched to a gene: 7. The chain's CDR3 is CATGGGTTYNEQFF. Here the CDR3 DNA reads TGTGCCACCGGCGGGGGGACGACATACAATGAGCAGTTCTTC.

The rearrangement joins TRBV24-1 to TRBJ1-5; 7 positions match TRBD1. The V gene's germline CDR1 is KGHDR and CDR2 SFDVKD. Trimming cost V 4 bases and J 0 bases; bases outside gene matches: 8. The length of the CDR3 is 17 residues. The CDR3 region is CATSDPWTGDSNQPQHF. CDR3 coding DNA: TGTGCCACCAGTGACCCATGGACAGGCGATAGCAATCAGCCCCAGCATTTT.

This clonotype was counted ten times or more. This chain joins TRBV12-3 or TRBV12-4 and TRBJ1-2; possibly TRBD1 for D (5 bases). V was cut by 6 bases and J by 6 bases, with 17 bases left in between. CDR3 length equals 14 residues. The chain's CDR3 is CASSLKGRAHGYTF. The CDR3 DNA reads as TGTGCCAGCAGCCTGAAGGGCAGGGCCCATGGCTACACCTTC.

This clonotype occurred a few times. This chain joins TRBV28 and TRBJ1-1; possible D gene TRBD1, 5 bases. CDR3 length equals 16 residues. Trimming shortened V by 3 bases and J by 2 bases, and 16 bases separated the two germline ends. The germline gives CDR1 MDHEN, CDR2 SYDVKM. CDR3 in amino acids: CASSFPEGQFNTEAFF. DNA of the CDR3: TGTGCCAGCAGTTTCCCCGAAGGACAATTTAACACTGAAGCTTTCTTT.

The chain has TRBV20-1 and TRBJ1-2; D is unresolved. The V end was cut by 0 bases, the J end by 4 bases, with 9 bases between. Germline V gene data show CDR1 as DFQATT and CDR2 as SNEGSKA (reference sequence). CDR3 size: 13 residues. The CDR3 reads CSARELTVYGYTF. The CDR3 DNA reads TGCAGTGCTAGAGAACTGACCGTCTATGGCTACACCTTC.

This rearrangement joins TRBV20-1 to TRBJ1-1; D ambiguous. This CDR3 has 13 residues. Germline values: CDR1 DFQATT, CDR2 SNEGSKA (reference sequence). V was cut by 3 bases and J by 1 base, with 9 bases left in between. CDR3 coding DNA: TGCAGTGCTAGCAATCTATGGAACACTGAAGCTTTCTTT. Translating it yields CSASNLWNTEAFF.

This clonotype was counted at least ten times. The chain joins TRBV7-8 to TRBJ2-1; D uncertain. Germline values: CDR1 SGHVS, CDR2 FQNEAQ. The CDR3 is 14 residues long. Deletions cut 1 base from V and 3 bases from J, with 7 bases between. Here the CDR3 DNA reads TGTGCCAGCAGCTTAGAGGGCTACTACAATGAGCAGTTCTTC. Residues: CASSLEGYYNEQFF.

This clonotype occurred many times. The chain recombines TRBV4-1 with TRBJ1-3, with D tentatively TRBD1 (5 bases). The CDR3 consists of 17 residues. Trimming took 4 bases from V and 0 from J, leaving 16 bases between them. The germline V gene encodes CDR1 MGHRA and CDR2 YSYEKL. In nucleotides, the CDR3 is TGCGCCAGCAGCCCGCGGTCGGAGGGGTCCTCTGGAAACACCATATATTTT. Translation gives CASSPRSEGSSGNTIYF.

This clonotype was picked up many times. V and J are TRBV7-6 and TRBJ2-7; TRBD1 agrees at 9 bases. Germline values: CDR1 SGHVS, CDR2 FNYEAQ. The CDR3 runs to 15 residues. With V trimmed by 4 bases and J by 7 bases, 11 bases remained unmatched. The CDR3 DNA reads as TGTGCCAGCAGCTCCTCGGGACAGGGAAGAGGGGAGCAGTACTTC. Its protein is CASSSSGQGRGEQYF.

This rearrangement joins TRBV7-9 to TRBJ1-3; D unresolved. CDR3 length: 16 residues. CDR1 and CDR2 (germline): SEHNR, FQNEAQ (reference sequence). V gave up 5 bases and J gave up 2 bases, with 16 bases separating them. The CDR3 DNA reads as TGTGCCAGCAGCCCACGGACGAGTCACGCTGGAAACACCATATATTTT. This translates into CASSPRTSHAGNTIYF.

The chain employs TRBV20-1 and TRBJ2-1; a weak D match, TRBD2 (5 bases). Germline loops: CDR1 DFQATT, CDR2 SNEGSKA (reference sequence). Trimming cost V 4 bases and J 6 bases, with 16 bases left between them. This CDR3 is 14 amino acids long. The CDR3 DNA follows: TGCAGTGCTAACCCTGGGCTAGCTATCAATGAGCAGTTCTTC. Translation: CSANPGLAINEQFF.

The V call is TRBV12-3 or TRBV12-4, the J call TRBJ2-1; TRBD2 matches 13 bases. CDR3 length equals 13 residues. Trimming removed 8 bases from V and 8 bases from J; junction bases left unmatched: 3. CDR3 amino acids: CASGTSGVDEQFF. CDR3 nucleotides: TGTGCCAGCGGGACTAGCGGGGTGGATGAGCAGTTCTTC.

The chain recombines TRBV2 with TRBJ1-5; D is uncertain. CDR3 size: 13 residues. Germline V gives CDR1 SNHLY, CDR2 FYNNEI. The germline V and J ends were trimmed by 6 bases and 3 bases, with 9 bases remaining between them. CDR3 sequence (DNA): TGTGCCAGCAGGGACGGAAACAATCAGCCCCAGCATTTT. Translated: CASRDGNNQPQHF.

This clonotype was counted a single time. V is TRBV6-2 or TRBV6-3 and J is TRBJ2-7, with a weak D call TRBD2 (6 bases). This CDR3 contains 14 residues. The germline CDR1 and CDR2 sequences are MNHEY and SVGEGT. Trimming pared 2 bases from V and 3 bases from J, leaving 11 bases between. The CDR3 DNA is TGTGCCAGCAGTTACGGAGGGCTTGACTACGAGCAGTACGTC. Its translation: CASSYGGLDYEQYV.

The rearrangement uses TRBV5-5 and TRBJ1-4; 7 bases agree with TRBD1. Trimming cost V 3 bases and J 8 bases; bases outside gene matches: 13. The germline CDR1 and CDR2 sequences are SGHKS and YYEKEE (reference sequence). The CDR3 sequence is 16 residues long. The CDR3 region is CASSSGGSTGREKLFF. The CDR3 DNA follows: TGTGCCAGCAGCTCCGGGGGGTCGACAGGGCGGGAAAAACTGTTTTTT.

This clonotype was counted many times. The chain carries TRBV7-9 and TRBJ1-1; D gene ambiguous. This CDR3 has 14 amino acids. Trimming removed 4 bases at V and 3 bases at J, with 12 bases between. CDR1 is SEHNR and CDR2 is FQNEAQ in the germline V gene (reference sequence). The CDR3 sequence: CASSSPQDHTEAFF. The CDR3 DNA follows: TGTGCCAGCAGCTCACCCCAGGACCACACTGAAGCTTTCTTT.

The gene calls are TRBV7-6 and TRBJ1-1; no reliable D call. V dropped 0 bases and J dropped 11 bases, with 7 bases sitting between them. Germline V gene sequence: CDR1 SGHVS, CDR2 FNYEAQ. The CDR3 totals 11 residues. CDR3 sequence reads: CASSLAGNAFF. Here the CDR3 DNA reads TGTGCCAGCAGCTTAGCGGGGAACGCTTTCTTT.

For the CDR3, the DNA is TGCGCCAGCACCGAGGGAAACTCCTACGAGCAGTACGTC. It yields the protein CASTEGNSYEQYV. This rearrangement joins TRBV10-2 to TRBJ2-7; D perhaps matches TRBD2 (5 bases). The CDR3 runs 13 residues. Germline V gene sequence: CDR1 WSHSY, CDR2 SAAADI. The germline V and J ends were trimmed by 7 bases and 0 bases, with 10 bases remaining between them.

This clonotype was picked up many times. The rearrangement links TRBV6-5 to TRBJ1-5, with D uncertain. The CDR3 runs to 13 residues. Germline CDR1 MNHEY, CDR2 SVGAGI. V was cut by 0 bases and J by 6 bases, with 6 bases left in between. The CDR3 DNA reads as TGTGCCAGCAGTTACTCAGGTAGTCAGCCCCAGCATTTT. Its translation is CASSYSGSQPQHF.

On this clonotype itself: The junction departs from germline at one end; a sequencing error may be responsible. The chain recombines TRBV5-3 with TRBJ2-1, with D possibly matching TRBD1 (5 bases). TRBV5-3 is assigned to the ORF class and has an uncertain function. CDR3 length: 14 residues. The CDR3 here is CASSLIGAGNEQFF. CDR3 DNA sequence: TGTGCCAGCAGCTTGATTGGGGCAGGGAATGAGCAGTTCTTC.

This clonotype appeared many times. CDR3 loop: CASTHPGDPNYGYTF. The CDR3 DNA is TGTGCCAGCACCCACCCGGGGGATCCTAACTATGGCTACACCTTC. The gene calls are TRBV6-5 and TRBJ1-2; a weak D match, TRBD1 (5 bases). Trimming pared 7 bases from V and 0 bases from J, leaving 15 bases between. Germline CDR1 is MNHEY and CDR2 is SVGAGI. The CDR3 consists of 15 residues.

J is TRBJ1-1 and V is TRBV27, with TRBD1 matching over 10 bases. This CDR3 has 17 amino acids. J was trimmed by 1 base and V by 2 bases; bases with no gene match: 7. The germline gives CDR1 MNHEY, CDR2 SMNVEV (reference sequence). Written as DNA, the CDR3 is TGTGCCAGCAGTTTAAGGGGACAGGGGATAACGAACACTGAAGCTTTCTTT. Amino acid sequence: CASSLRGQGITNTEAFF.

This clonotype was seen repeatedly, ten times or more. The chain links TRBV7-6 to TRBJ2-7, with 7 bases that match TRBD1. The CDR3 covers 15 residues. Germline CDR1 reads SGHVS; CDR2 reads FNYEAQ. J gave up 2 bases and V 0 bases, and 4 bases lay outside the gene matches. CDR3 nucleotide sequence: TGTGCCAGCAGCTTAGCCTGGGGACAGCCCTACGAGCAGTACTTC. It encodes CASSLAWGQPYEQYF.

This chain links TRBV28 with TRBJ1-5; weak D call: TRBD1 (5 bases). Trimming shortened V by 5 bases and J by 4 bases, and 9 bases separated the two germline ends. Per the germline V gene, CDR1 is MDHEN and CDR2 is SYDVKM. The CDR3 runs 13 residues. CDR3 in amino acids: CASSGADNQPQHF. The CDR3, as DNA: TGTGCCAGCAGTGGGGCGGATAATCAGCCCCAGCATTTT.

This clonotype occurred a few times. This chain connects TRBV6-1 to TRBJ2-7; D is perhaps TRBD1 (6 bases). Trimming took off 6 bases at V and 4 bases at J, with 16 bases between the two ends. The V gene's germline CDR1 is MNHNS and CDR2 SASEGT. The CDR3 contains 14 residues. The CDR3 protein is CASRVEGERYEQYF. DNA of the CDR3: TGTGCCAGCAGGGTAGAGGGGGAGAGGTACGAGCAGTACTTC.